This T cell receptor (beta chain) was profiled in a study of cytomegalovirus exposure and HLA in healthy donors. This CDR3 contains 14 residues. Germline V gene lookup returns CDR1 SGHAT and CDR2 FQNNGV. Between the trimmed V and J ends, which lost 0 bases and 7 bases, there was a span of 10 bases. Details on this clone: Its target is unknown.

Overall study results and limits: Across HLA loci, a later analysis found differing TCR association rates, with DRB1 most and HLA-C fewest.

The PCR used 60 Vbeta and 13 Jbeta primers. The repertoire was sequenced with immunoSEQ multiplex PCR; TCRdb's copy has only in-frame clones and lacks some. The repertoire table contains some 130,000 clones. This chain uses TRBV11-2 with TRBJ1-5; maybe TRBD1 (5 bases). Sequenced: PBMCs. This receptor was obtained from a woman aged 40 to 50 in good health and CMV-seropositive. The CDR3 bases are TGTGCCAGCAGCTTAGATGGGGCCGGGCAGCCCCAGCATTTT. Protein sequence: CASSLDGAGQPQHF.